This TCR beta chain was obtained from a study of type 1 regulatory T cells. As concerns this clonotype: Antigen unknown.

This CDR3 region has 14 residues. Trimming removed 4 bases at V and 4 bases at J, with 14 bases between. Germline CDR1 is SGHRS and CDR2 is YFSETQ. TCRdb reanalysed the reads using MiXCR and keeps one entry per CDR3 protein. There are fewer than 70,000 distinct CDR3 sequences in the sample; around 60% occur only once, and about 8% lies in the top ten. The receptor comes from a human donor in good health. The V call is TRBV5-1, the J call TRBJ1-2; possible D gene TRBD1, 5 bases. Sequenced: cultured T cells, either the whole culture or a sorted T cell fraction (not recorded which). This sample's subset: Tr1-enriched cell product generated in vitro against host alloantigens. For the CDR3, the DNA is TGCGCCAGCAGCGCGCAAGGGGTTTCCTATGGCTACACCTTC. Encoded protein: CASSAQGVSYGYTF.